This passage covers 28 T cell receptor beta chains from one sample sequenced in a study of blood T cell repertoires in COVID-19. Sequencing was performed with immunoSEQ multiplex PCR; in TCRdb, only in-frame clones are kept and a portion is missing. The data contain 150,000 to 200,000 clones, around 86% of them singletons. Sequenced input: peripheral blood. The origin of the receptors is a man aged 55 to 70 with acute or convalescent COVID-19.

V and J are TRBV27 and TRBJ2-2; 8 bases align to TRBD1. The CDR3 is 13 residues long. The V gene's germline CDR1 is MNHEY and CDR2 SMNVEV (reference sequence). After removal of 7 bases from V and 4 bases from J, the junction contained 2 bases not matched to a gene. This CDR3 is CASIDRGTGELFF. The CDR3 region has the DNA TGTGCCAGCATAGACAGGGGCACCGGGGAGCTGTTTTTT.

The chain couples TRBV6-5 to TRBJ1-2; a weak D match, TRBD1 (5 bases). Germline V lookup: CDR1 MNHEY, CDR2 SVGAGI. Trimming shortened V by 2 bases and J by 4 bases, and 8 bases separated the two germline ends. The CDR3 totals 13 residues. As DNA, the CDR3 is TGTGCCAGCAGTTACGACAGCACCTATGGCTACACCTTC. Translating it yields CASSYDSTYGYTF.

In nucleotides, the CDR3 is TGTGCCAGCGGGGGGCTAGCGGAGCAGCTTTACAATGAGCAGTTCTTC. Translated: CASGGLAEQLYNEQFF. V gene TRBV27 combines with J gene TRBJ2-1; D perhaps matches TRBD2 (7 bases). The CDR3 is 16 residues long. Looked up from germline, CDR1 is MNHEY and CDR2 is SMNVEV (reference sequence). Trimming stripped 8 bases from V and 4 bases from J, with 21 bases between.

This chain connects TRBV28 to TRBJ1-2, with 11 bases identical to TRBD1. Germline CDR1 is MDHEN and CDR2 is SYDVKM. CDR3 length: 18 amino acids. With V trimmed by 1 base and J by 3 bases, 10 bases remained unmatched. Written as DNA, the CDR3 is TGTGCCAGCAGTTTATTCTCGGACAGGGGGCTGTTGGACTATGGCTACACCTTC. Protein product: CASSLFSDRGLLDYGYTF.

This CDR3 is CAWKDRAEAFF. The CDR3 nucleotides read TGTGCCTGGAAAGACAGGGCCGAAGCTTTCTTT. The rearrangement links TRBV30 to TRBJ1-1; 7 bases match TRBD1. This CDR3 is 11 amino acids long. Per the germline V gene, CDR1 is GTSNPN and CDR2 is SVGIG (reference sequence). J gave up 8 bases and V 4 bases, and 4 bases lay outside the gene matches. The variable domain in full, completed from reference TRBV30 and TRBJ1-1, reads SQTIHQWPATLVQPVGSPLSLECTVEGTSNPNLYWYRQAAGRGLQLLFYSVGIGQISSEVPQNLSASRPQDRQFILSSKKLLLSDSGFYLCAWKDRAEAFFGQGTRLTVV.

V usage is TRBV30 and J usage is TRBJ1-2; D not resolved. Trimming removed 7 bases at V and 8 bases at J, with 17 bases between. Germline V gene data show CDR1 as GTSNPN and CDR2 as SVGIG (reference sequence). The CDR3 extends over 12 amino acids. CDR3 in amino acids: CAYWLGSGGYTF. CDR3 coding DNA: TGTGCCTACTGGCTGGGATCGGGGGGCTACACCTTC.

CDR3 loop: CASSSGTGGSPLHF. In DNA form, the CDR3 reads TGTGCCAGTAGTTCCGGGACAGGGGGTTCACCCCTCCACTTT. The gene calls are TRBV19 and TRBJ1-6; TRBD1 agrees at 11 bases. V was pared by 5 bases and J by 9 bases, with 3 bases of the junction left unmatched. Germline lookup yields CDR1 LNHDA and CDR2 SQIVND (reference sequence). The CDR3 has 14 residues.

The chain recombines TRBV27 with TRBJ2-7; 10 bases fit TRBD1. Unmatched junction bases numbered 4, after V lost 4 bases and J lost 1 base. The germline CDR1 and CDR2 sequences are MNHEY and SMNVEV (reference sequence). CDR3 length: 15 residues. CDR3 bases: TGTGCCAGCAGTTCGCCGGGACAGGGGTCCTACGAGCAGTACTTC. Translated, it gives CASSSPGQGSYEQYF.

The rearrangement links TRBV28 to TRBJ2-7, with a possible D match to TRBD2 (6 bases). Germline-derived CDR1 and CDR2 are MDHEN and SYDVKM. V was pared by 5 bases and J by 4 bases, with 18 bases between. The CDR3 spans 15 residues. The CDR3 sequence: CASSAPGTGKYEQYF. For the CDR3, the DNA is TGTGCCAGCAGTGCCCCCGGGACTGGGAAATACGAGCAGTACTTC.

The J gene is TRBJ2-7, the V gene TRBV4-2, with TRBD1 identical over 8 bases. This CDR3 has 15 amino acids. V lost 1 base, J lost 1 base, and 3 bases stayed unmatched. Germline CDR1 LGHNA, CDR2 YNFKEQ. The CDR3 DNA is TGTGCCAGCAGCCAAGTACAGGGGGGTTCCTACGAGCAGTACTTC. Protein: CASSQVQGGSYEQYF.

The chain combines TRBV28 with TRBJ1-6, with D unclear. Germline CDR1 reads MDHEN; CDR2 reads SYDVKM. CDR3 length equals 12 residues. Trimming removed 6 bases from V and 11 bases from J, with 11 bases in between. This CDR3 is CASRAQVPPLHF. CDR3 sequence (DNA): TGTGCCAGCAGAGCTCAGGTCCCACCCCTCCACTTT.

The chain uses TRBV27 and TRBJ1-4; 7 bases match TRBD1. CDR3 length: 15 residues. V trimming: 1 base; J trimming: 10 bases; junction bases outside the gene matches: 9. Germline loops: CDR1 MNHEY, CDR2 SMNVEV (reference sequence). The CDR3 is CASSLLSRQGGKLFF. The CDR3 DNA sequence: TGTGCCAGCAGTTTATTATCCCGACAGGGCGGAAAACTGTTTTTT. Full variable domain (rest looked up from reference TRBV27 and TRBJ1-4): EAQVTQNPRYLITVTGKKLTVTCSQNMNHEYMSWYRQDPGLGLRQIYYSMNVEVTDKGDVPEGYKVSRKEKRNFPLILESPSPNQTSLYFCASSLLSRQGGKLFFGSGTQLSVL.

The CDR3 DNA reads as TGTGCCAGCACCGAGCTAGCGGAGGGCGGGGAGCTGTTTTTT. This encodes CASTELAEGGELFF. This rearrangement joins TRBV6-5 to TRBJ2-2; 7 nucleotides align to TRBD2. After removal of 7 bases from V and 7 bases from J, the junction contained 9 bases not matched to a gene. Germline CDR1 and CDR2: MNHEY and SVGAGI. The CDR3 is made up of 14 amino acids.

The rearrangement joins TRBV7-9 to TRBJ2-1, with D possibly TRBD1 on 6 matching bases. The CDR3 has 16 residues. Germline V gives CDR1 SEHNR, CDR2 FQNEAQ (reference sequence). Trimming took off 5 bases at V and 3 bases at J, with 17 bases between the two ends. The CDR3 spells CASSGKQGTNYNEQFF. CDR3 in DNA: TGTGCCAGCAGCGGGAAACAGGGTACTAACTACAATGAGCAGTTCTTC.

The chain combines TRBV19 with TRBJ1-1; 7 bases are a match to TRBD1. CDR1 and CDR2 from the germline V gene are LNHDA and SQIVND (reference sequence). This CDR3 has 13 amino acids. The junction had 3 bases not matched to a gene; V was cut back by 8 bases and J by 0 bases. The CDR3 region has the DNA TGTGCCAGTGGGACAGACATGAACACTGAAGCTTTCTTT. It translates to CASGTDMNTEAFF.

V usage is TRBV21-1 and J usage is TRBJ2-2; the table gives TRBD1 as D, unverified against the DNA. TRBV21-1 is tagged as a pseudogene. The CDR3 is 16 residues long. The CDR3: CASSQNRDRNTGELFF. CDR3 DNA: TGTGCCAGCAGCCAAAATCGGGACAGGAACACCGGGGAGCTGTTTTTT.

V is TRBV5-4 and J is TRBJ1-4; D perhaps matches TRBD1 (5 bases). The CDR3 consists of 15 residues. In germline, CDR1 is SGHNT, CDR2 YYREEE (reference sequence). Trimming took off 2 bases at V and 4 bases at J, with 12 bases between the two ends. For the CDR3, the DNA is TGTGCCAGCAGCTTCGGAGGGGCCAATAATGAAAAACTGTTTTTT. Protein product: CASSFGGANNEKLFF.

The chain combines TRBV19 with TRBJ1-3; D is ambiguous. V lost 6 bases, J lost 1 base, and 7 bases lay in between. This CDR3 region has 13 residues. Germline CDR1 LNHDA, CDR2 SQIVND (reference sequence). CDR3 sequence: CASSGFSGNTIYF. Written as DNA, the CDR3 is TGTGCCAGTAGCGGGTTTTCTGGAAACACCATATATTTT.

The chain couples TRBV3-1 (or the pseudogene TRBV3-2) to TRBJ2-1; 11 nucleotides align to TRBD2. This CDR3 comprises 18 residues. J was trimmed by 1 base and V by 1 base; bases with no gene match: 6. In germline, CDR1 is LGHDT, CDR2 YNNKEL (reference sequence). CDR3 region: CASSQAGTSGLSYNEQFF. CDR3 sequence (DNA): TGTGCCAGCAGCCAAGCCGGGACTAGCGGTCTATCCTACAATGAGCAGTTCTTC.

The V and J genes are TRBV4-1 and TRBJ1-5, with 10 bases matching TRBD1. The CDR3 contains 16 residues. Germline loops: CDR1 MGHRA, CDR2 YSYEKL. The trim removed 4 bases at V and 5 bases at J, leaving 8 bases unmatched. CDR3 protein: CASSRGTGEGDQPQHF. In DNA, the CDR3 is TGCGCCAGCAGCCGCGGGACAGGGGAGGGGGATCAGCCCCAGCATTTT.

The V call is TRBV7-6, the J call TRBJ2-5; D remains ambiguous. In germline, CDR1 is SGHVS, CDR2 FNYEAQ. The CDR3 totals 15 residues. V was shortened by 5 bases and J by 2 bases, with 15 bases between the two germline ends. The CDR3 protein is CASSPSRNSQETQYF. The CDR3 coding sequence is TGTGCCAGCAGCCCATCCAGGAACTCTCAAGAGACCCAGTACTTC.

The chain carries TRBV27 and TRBJ1-6; TRBD1 agrees at 7 bases. J gave up 3 bases and V 4 bases, and 3 bases lay outside the gene matches. Germline-derived CDR1 and CDR2 are MNHEY and SMNVEV (reference sequence). CDR3 length: 15 residues. CDR3 protein: CASSSRQGYNSPLHF. In DNA, the CDR3 is TGTGCCAGCAGTTCCAGACAGGGCTATAATTCACCCCTCCACTTT.

The chain combines TRBV5-4 with TRBJ2-2; tentatively, D is TRBD2 (6 bases). The CDR3 sequence is 15 residues long. Germline V gives CDR1 SGHNT, CDR2 YYREEE (reference sequence). Deletions cut 4 bases from V and 5 bases from J, with 15 bases between. The CDR3 sequence is CASSPGGPVTGELFF. The CDR3 region has the DNA TGTGCCAGCAGCCCCGGAGGGCCGGTTACCGGGGAGCTGTTTTTT. The full variable domain, rest sourced from reference TRBV5-4 and TRBJ2-2, is ETGVTQSPTHLIKTRGQQVTLRCSSQSGHNTVSWYQQALGQGPQFIFQYYREEENGRGNFPPRFSGLQFPNYSSELNVNALELDDSALYLCASSPGGPVTGELFFGEGSRLTVL.

The V and J genes are TRBV9 and TRBJ1-6, with 9 bases that match TRBD1. The CDR3 length is 15 residues. V was clipped by 1 base and J by 5 bases; unmatched bases: 1. Germline V gene data show CDR1 as SGDLS and CDR2 as YYNGEE. The CDR3 nucleotides are TGTGCCAGCAGCGTAAGGGACAGGGATAATTCACCCCTCCACTTT. Its protein is CASSVRDRDNSPLHF. Together with reference TRBV9 and TRBJ1-6, the CDR3 gives the full variable domain: DSGVTQTPKHLITATGQRVTLRCSPRSGDLSVYWYQQSLDQGLQFLIQYYNGEERAKGNILERFSAQQFPDLHSELNLSSLELGDSALYFCASSVRDRDNSPLHFGNGTRLTVT.

This clone appeared a single time. The chain couples TRBV28 to TRBJ2-4; 10 nucleotides align to TRBD1. The germline CDR1 and CDR2 sequences are MDHEN and SYDVKM. V lost 5 bases and J lost 1; bases outside the gene matches: 5. There are 16 residues in the CDR3. The CDR3 sequence is CASSPRTGGAKNIQYF. The CDR3 nucleotides are TGTGCCAGCAGTCCAAGGACAGGGGGGGCCAAAAACATTCAGTACTTC.

The chain joins TRBV5-1 to TRBJ2-5; 8 bases line up with TRBD1. The germline V gene encodes CDR1 SGHRS and CDR2 YFSETQ. This CDR3 contains 14 residues. The V and J ends lost 4 bases and 4 bases, in that order; junction bases with no gene match: 6. Here the CDR3 reads CASSALTGVETQYF. The DNA for the CDR3 is TGCGCCAGCAGCGCCCTGACAGGGGTAGAGACCCAGTACTTC.

The chain is built from TRBV19 and TRBJ1-2; perhaps TRBD1 as D (5 bases). Germline V gene lookup returns CDR1 LNHDA and CDR2 SQIVND (reference sequence). The CDR3 is made up of 15 amino acids. Deletions cut 5 bases from V and 0 bases from J, with 13 bases between. The CDR3 DNA is TGTGCCAGTAGTCCCGGGACTGCGGCTAACTATGGCTACACCTTC. It codes for CASSPGTAANYGYTF.

This chain joins TRBV19 and TRBJ2-3; 13 bases match TRBD2. The V and J ends lost 7 bases and 3 bases, in that order; junction bases with no gene match: 4. The V gene's germline CDR1 is LNHDA and CDR2 SQIVND (reference sequence). The CDR3 length is 15 residues. CDR3 in DNA: TGTGCCAGTACCCAGGGACTAGCGGGAACAGATACGCAGTATTTT. This gives the protein CASTQGLAGTDTQYF.